This entry lists 28 T cell receptor beta chains sequenced from one sample in a study of OX40 agonist ivuxolimab in advanced cancers. Assay: immunoSEQ multiplex PCR; the TCRdb copy retains only in-frame clones and omits some. The table has around 43,000 clones, approximately 86% seen once; the top ten hold about 13%. The sample in question was CD4+ or CD8+ T cells sorted from blood, obtained in a trial of the OX40 agonist ivuxolimab. The receptors here all came from an adult with an advanced solid tumor such as melanoma, head and neck, liver or kidney cancer.

This clone has just one count. V is TRBV6-6 and J is TRBJ1-1; D is undetermined. Germline CDR1 is MNHNY and CDR2 is SVGAGI (reference sequence). This CDR3 region has 13 residues. The V gene lost 3 bases and the J gene lost 5 bases, with 10 bases spanning the gap. The CDR3 sequence: CASSYDLGTEAFF. In nucleotides, the CDR3 is TGTGCCAGCAGTTATGACCTGGGTACTGAAGCTTTCTTT.

The V call is TRBV9, the J call TRBJ1-4, with D possibly TRBD1 on 6 matching bases. The length of the CDR3 is 16 residues. Trimming took off 4 bases at V and 0 bases at J, with 13 bases between the two ends. CDR1 is SGDLS and CDR2 is YYNGEE in the germline V gene. DNA of the CDR3: TGTGCCAGCAGCCCCTACTGGACAGCAACTAATGAAAAACTGTTTTTT. Encoded protein: CASSPYWTATNEKLFF.

The chain couples TRBV11-2 to TRBJ2-1, with D possibly TRBD1 on 7 matching bases. The CDR3 loop spans 17 amino acids. With 1 base removed from V and 3 bases from J, the gap between germline ends came to 16 bases. Germline V gene data show CDR1 as SGHAT and CDR2 as FQNNGV. This CDR3 reads CASSLVGGGAVYNEQFF. CDR3 coding DNA: TGTGCCAGCAGCTTAGTAGGAGGGGGCGCGGTCTACAATGAGCAGTTCTTC.

The J gene is TRBJ2-1, the V gene TRBV9; TRBD1 is a possible D gene (6 bases). V lost 2 bases, J lost 14 bases, and 20 bases lay in between. The germline V gene has CDR1 SGDLS and CDR2 YYNGEE. CDR3 size: 14 residues. The CDR3 region has the DNA TGTGCCAGCAGCGTGGGGGCAGCTACAATCACGAAGTTCTTC. Its translation: CASSVGAATITKFF.

This chain connects TRBV4-1 to TRBJ1-1; D perhaps matches TRBD1 (5 bases). CDR1 and CDR2 (germline): MGHRA, YSYEKL. The V and J ends lost 3 bases and 11 bases respectively, with 10 bases between them. CDR3 length: 11 amino acids. The CDR3 loop is CASSQGPAAFF. The CDR3 DNA is TGCGCCAGCAGCCAGGGGCCTGCCGCTTTCTTT.

The chain joins TRBV7-6 to TRBJ1-1; D may be TRBD1 (6 bases). The CDR3 sequence is 13 residues long. V lost 4 bases and J 2 bases, leaving 8 bases between the germline ends. Looked up from germline, CDR1 is SGHVS and CDR2 is FNYEAQ. The CDR3 region has the DNA TGTGCCAGCAGCTACAGGGTTAACACTGAAGCTTTCTTT. This translates into CASSYRVNTEAFF.

The chain uses TRBV4-1 and TRBJ1-2; TRBD1 is a possible D gene (6 bases). The length of the CDR3 is 13 residues. Germline CDR1 and CDR2: MGHRA and YSYEKL. V was shortened by 6 bases and J by 8 bases, with 16 bases between the two germline ends. The CDR3 sequence: CASSQTGAGGYTF. DNA of the CDR3: TGCGCCAGCAGTCAGACGGGGGCTGGCGGCTACACCTTC.

J is TRBJ1-4 and V is TRBV7-6; D unresolved. V dropped 6 bases and J dropped 4 bases, with 12 bases sitting between them. The CDR3 sequence is 14 residues long. CDR1 is SGHVS and CDR2 is FNYEAQ in the germline V gene. In DNA form, the CDR3 reads TGTGCCAGCAGTCCGATACCCCTTAATGAAAAACTGTTTTTT. Its protein is CASSPIPLNEKLFF.

The gene calls are TRBV7-3 and TRBJ1-1, with 8 bases that match TRBD1. The CDR3 covers 14 residues. Germline CDR1 is SGHTA and CDR2 is FQGTGA. V trimming: 0 bases; J trimming: 6 bases; junction bases outside the gene matches: 3. Written as DNA, the CDR3 is TGTGCCAGCAGCTTAACCCCCAGGGGGCCTGAAGCTTTCTTT. It codes for CASSLTPRGPEAFF.

This clone was seen a single time. This chain connects TRBV6-5 to TRBJ1-1; 9 positions match TRBD1. Germline CDR1 is MNHEY and CDR2 is SVGAGI. The CDR3 is made up of 15 amino acids. The ends lost 6 bases at V and 6 bases at J; junction bases unmatched: 11. In DNA form, the CDR3 reads TGTGCCAGCAGCCTTGAGGACAGGGGAGCGGCTGAAGCTTTCTTT. Protein sequence: CASSLEDRGAAEAFF.

This clone was seen once. Other DNA sequences from this sample encode an identical CDR3 as well. The rearrangement uses TRBV11-2 and TRBJ2-7; D gene ambiguous. The V end lost 1 base, the J end lost 3 bases, and 7 bases lay between the germline ends. CDR3 length: 13 residues. Looked up from germline, CDR1 is SGHAT and CDR2 is FQNNGV. The CDR3 DNA reads as TGTGCCAGCAGCTTAGGGAGCAGCTACGAGCAGTACTTC. This encodes CASSLGSSYEQYF.

The chain has TRBV6-5 and TRBJ2-7, with 7 bases identical to TRBD2. The trim removed 7 bases at V and 3 bases at J, leaving 12 bases unmatched. The length of the CDR3 is 15 residues. Germline CDR1 and CDR2: MNHEY and SVGAGI. CDR3 coding DNA: TGTGCCAGCACCAACTCGTTGGGGGGGTTCTACGAGCAGTACTTC. Translated: CASTNSLGGFYEQYF.

As concerns this clone: At the DNA level, this CDR3 is encoded by other sequences in the same sample as well. CDR3 DNA: TGCGCCAGCAGCTTAGGACCGAACACTGAAGCTTTCTTT. Amino acids: CASSLGPNTEAFF. The V gene is TRBV5-1, the J gene TRBJ1-1; D remains unclear. The V and J ends lost 2 bases and 1 base respectively, with 6 bases between them. The CDR3 has 13 residues. From germline, CDR1 is SGHRS and CDR2 YFSETQ.

V and J are TRBV7-9 and TRBJ1-1; the match to TRBD1 covers 9 bases. Per the germline V gene, CDR1 is SEHNR and CDR2 is FQNEAQ (reference sequence). The CDR3 is 16 amino acids. The J segment lost 6 bases and the V segment lost 2 bases, leaving 10 bases of the junction unmatched. CDR3 region: CASSLQVTGGLSEAFF. CDR3 DNA: TGTGCCAGCAGCTTACAAGTCACAGGGGGCCTCTCTGAAGCTTTCTTT.

This clone was detected only once. Sequence at one end of the junction differs from germline and may be a read error. The V and J genes are TRBV4-1 and TRBJ1-2, with D tentatively TRBD1 (6 bases). This CDR3 is 15 amino acids long. The V gene's germline CDR1 is MGHRA and CDR2 YSYEKL. CDR3 in amino acids: CASSPMGQGSYGHTF. As DNA, the CDR3 is TGCGCCAGCAGCCCAATGGGGCAGGGGAGCTATGGCCACACCTTC.

Relative to its sample, this clone is medium-sized (0.01 to 0.1%). The CDR3 here is CASSIEGSYEQYF. Here the CDR3 DNA reads TGTGCCAGCAGTATTGAGGGATCCTACGAGCAGTACTTC. The chain joins TRBV28 to TRBJ2-7, with a tentative D call TRBD2 (5 bases). V gave up 5 bases and J gave up 1 base, with 9 bases separating them. CDR3 length: 13 residues. The V gene's germline CDR1 is MDHEN and CDR2 SYDVKM.

The chain joins TRBV18 to TRBJ1-1; D is ambiguous. Germline V lookup: CDR1 KGHSH, CDR2 LQKENI. The CDR3 totals 13 residues. V lost 0 bases, J lost 3 bases, and 5 bases lay in between. The CDR3 here is CASSPPMYTEAFF. The CDR3 DNA is TGTGCCAGCTCACCACCGATGTACACTGAAGCTTTCTTT. Complete variable domain (other parts from reference TRBV18 and TRBJ1-1): NAGVMQNPRHLVRRRGQEARLRCSPMKGHSHVYWYRQLPEEGLKFMVYLQKENIIDESGMPKERFSAEFPKEGPSILRIQQVVRGDSAAYFCASSPPMYTEAFFGQGTRLTVV.

This rearrangement joins TRBV13 to TRBJ2-7; D is perhaps TRBD1 (6 bases). The germline gives CDR1 PRHDT, CDR2 FYEKMQ (reference sequence). Deletions cut 4 bases from V and 6 bases from J, with 19 bases between. This CDR3 comprises 15 residues. The CDR3 loop is CASSSTSHGGSEQYF. CDR3 coding DNA: TGTGCCAGCAGCTCCACAAGCCATGGGGGCTCCGAGCAGTACTTC.

A single count supports this clone. V and J are TRBV19 and TRBJ1-1; D not certain. Germline V CDR1 and CDR2: LNHDA, SQIVND (reference sequence). This CDR3 is built from 14 residues. Trimming pared 7 bases from V and 1 base from J, leaving 13 bases between. The CDR3 nucleotides are TGTGCCAGTACCGCCTACGGTACGAACACTGAAGCTTTCTTT. This codes for CASTAYGTNTEAFF.

CDR3 region: CASSYDPLNRHF. The CDR3 DNA reads TGTGCCAGCAGTTACGATCCGTTAAATCGGCATTTT. The V gene is TRBV6-5, the J gene TRBJ1-5; D call uncertain. Germline values: CDR1 MNHEY, CDR2 SVGAGI. The CDR3 covers 12 residues. V shed 2 bases and J shed 15 bases, with 14 bases lying between them.

The CDR3 coding sequence is TGTGCCAGCAGCTTGGTGTCGGCAGGGATTGGGTACTATAATTCACCCCTCCACTTT. It specifies CASSLVSAGIGYYNSPLHF. This chain joins TRBV5-5 and TRBJ1-6; D might be TRBD1 (5 bases). Trimming stripped 0 bases from V and 3 bases from J, with 19 bases between. CDR1 and CDR2 from the germline V gene are SGHKS and YYEKEE (reference sequence). The CDR3 contains 19 residues.

V is TRBV19 and J is TRBJ1-2; D remains unclear. V was cut by 7 bases and J by 7 bases, with 10 bases left in between. The CDR3 contains 11 residues. CDR1 and CDR2 (germline): LNHDA, SQIVND (reference sequence). The DNA of the CDR3 is TGTGCCAGTACCCATGGAAGTGGCTACACCTTC. Translated: CASTHGSGYTF.

This chain links TRBV5-6 with TRBJ2-1; unclear D gene. Trimming shortened V by 1 base and J by 4 bases, and 6 bases separated the two germline ends. This CDR3 has 13 amino acids. The V gene's germline CDR1 is SGHDT and CDR2 YYEEEE. The CDR3 spells CASSLSRYNEQFF. CDR3 nucleotide sequence: TGTGCCAGCAGCTTGTCAAGATACAATGAGCAGTTCTTC.

The gene calls are TRBV4-3 and TRBJ2-3, with D possibly TRBD2 on 6 matching bases. V was shortened by 4 bases and J by 2 bases, with 13 bases between the two germline ends. The CDR3 contains 15 residues. Germline V CDR1 and CDR2: LGHNA, YSLEER. The DNA of the CDR3 is TGCGCCAGCAGCCGAGGGCGGGGCCTCACAGATACGCAGTATTTT. Amino acid sequence: CASSRGRGLTDTQYF.

On this clone itself: One end of the junction varies from germline; a read error may be responsible. This chain joins TRBV15 and TRBJ1-4; 7 nucleotides line up with TRBD1. This CDR3 has 14 residues. Per germline, CDR1 LNHNV and CDR2 YYDKDF (reference sequence). Written as DNA, the CDR3 is TGTGCCACCAGAAGAGACAGGGTTGTCGAAAAACTGTTTTTT. As protein: CATRRDRVVEKLFF.

The chain is built from TRBV6-1 and TRBJ2-7, with TRBD2 as a possible D gene (6 bases). The V end was cut by 2 bases, the J end by 7 bases, with 18 bases between. Germline V lookup: CDR1 MNHNS, CDR2 SASEGT. This CDR3 comprises 15 residues. The CDR3 sequence: CASSERGGGYGEQYF. Written as DNA, the CDR3 is TGTGCCAGCAGTGAACGGGGAGGTGGCTACGGAGAGCAGTACTTC.

This chain links TRBV7-8 with TRBJ2-7, with a possible D match to TRBD2 (5 bases). Germline lookup yields CDR1 SGHVS and CDR2 FQNEAQ. The CDR3 has 14 residues. Trimming left V 4 bases short and J 0 bases short, with 10 bases between. CDR3 loop: CASSSLGSSYEQYF. In nucleotides, the CDR3 is TGTGCCAGCAGCTCCTTGGGGAGCTCCTACGAGCAGTACTTC.

The chain has TRBV13 and TRBJ2-7, with D perhaps given as TRBD1 or TRBD2 (7 bases each). The CDR3 length is 14 residues. The germline V gene encodes CDR1 PRHDT and CDR2 FYEKMQ (reference sequence). Trimming stripped 0 bases from V and 6 bases from J, with 12 bases between. The CDR3 bases are TGTGCCAGCAGCTTAGGTGTCAGGGGGGGCGAGCAGTACTTC. Its translation: CASSLGVRGGEQYF.